One sample yielded the 13 T cell receptor beta chains listed below, sequenced in a study of cytomegalovirus exposure and HLA in healthy donors. A multiplex PCR was run with 60 Vbeta primers and 13 Jbeta primers. Here immunoSEQ multiplex PCR was the method, and the copy in TCRdb shows in-frame clones only, minus some. The data show 80,000 to 100,000 clones, 65% to 75% seen once. The specimen was PBMCs. These receptors were collected from a man aged 30 to 45 in good health and CMV-seropositive.

V usage is TRBV9 and J usage is TRBJ2-7; TRBD1 matches 9 bases. After removal of 0 bases from V and 7 bases from J, the junction contained 5 bases not matched to a gene. Germline V gives CDR1 SGDLS, CDR2 YYNGEE. This CDR3 is built from 14 residues. The CDR3 DNA reads as TGTGCCAGCAGCGTAGGGACAGGGGTGAGGGAGCAGTACTTC. This sequence encodes CASSVGTGVREQYF.

Regarding this clone: A read error may produce the germline difference seen at one junction end. The chain uses TRBV28 and TRBJ1-2, with D perhaps matching TRBD1 (5 bases). Germline V gene data show CDR1 as MDHEN and CDR2 as SYDVKM. The CDR3 has 13 amino acids. The DNA of the CDR3 is TGTGCCAGCAGTTTTGGGCGGGGCTATGGCTACCCCTTC. This gives the protein CASSFGRGYGYPF.

As concerns this clone: The same CDR3 is also encoded by other DNA sequences in this sample. The chain uses TRBV7-9 and TRBJ1-1; 8 bases agree with TRBD1. Germline CDR1 is SEHNR and CDR2 is FQNEAQ (reference sequence). V dropped 4 bases and J dropped 2; count of bases not matched to a gene: 3. This CDR3 has 14 residues. CDR3 in amino acids: CASSSTGVNTEAFF. CDR3 DNA sequence: TGTGCCAGCAGCTCGACAGGGGTTAACACTGAAGCTTTCTTT.

The gene calls are TRBV30 and TRBJ1-1, with a tentative D call TRBD1 (6 bases). CDR1 GTSNPN and CDR2 SVGIG come from the germline V gene (reference sequence). V gave up 2 bases and J gave up 0 bases, with 13 bases separating them. The CDR3 runs to 15 residues. The CDR3 DNA is TGTGCCTGGAGTAATCTGGGGGCGGTGAACACTGAAGCTTTCTTT. Its protein product is CAWSNLGAVNTEAFF.

The chain has TRBV18 and TRBJ1-1; TRBD1 matches at 9 bases. Germline trimming cut 3 bases from V and 0 bases from J; bases unmatched to any gene: 8. The germline CDR1 and CDR2 sequences are KGHSH and LQKENI. This CDR3 comprises 17 residues. The CDR3 is CASSPLTGGGMNTEAFF. The CDR3 coding sequence is TGTGCCAGCTCACCCCTGACAGGGGGTGGAATGAACACTGAAGCTTTCTTT.

J is TRBJ1-2 and V is TRBV11-2, with 8 bases fitting TRBD1. The CDR3 is 13 amino acids. Germline-derived CDR1 and CDR2 are SGHAT and FQNNGV. V was pared by 5 bases and J by 8 bases, with 7 bases of the junction left unmatched. The CDR3 coding sequence is TGTGCCAGCAGCCGGGACAGGAATGACGGCTACACCTTC. Its translation: CASSRDRNDGYTF.

This sequence joins TRBV28 and TRBJ2-4; maybe TRBD1 (6 bases). The CDR3 is made up of 14 amino acids. Germline values: CDR1 MDHEN, CDR2 SYDVKM. V was pared by 5 bases and J by 4 bases, with 12 bases between. The CDR3 coding sequence is TGTGCCAGCAGTCCCCTCGGACAGAAAAACATTCAGTACTTC. Its translation is CASSPLGQKNIQYF.

This clone was detected only once. V is TRBV6-5 and J is TRBJ2-5, with a weak D call TRBD2 (6 bases). The CDR3 spans 13 residues. V lost 6 bases and J 4 bases, leaving 12 bases between the germline ends. Germline V gene sequence: CDR1 MNHEY, CDR2 SVGAGI. Here the CDR3 DNA reads TGTGCCAGCAGCTGGGGGAGGAGAGAGACCCAGTACTTC. It codes for CASSWGRRETQYF.

The V call is TRBV5-6, the J call TRBJ1-4, with TRBD1 identical over 8 bases. With 0 bases clipped from V and 3 bases from J, the junction kept 4 bases outside the gene matches. This CDR3 comprises 16 residues. Germline CDR1 reads SGHDT; CDR2 reads YYEEEE. CDR3 in DNA: TGTGCCAGCAGCTTGGGGACAGGGAGGTCTAATGAAAAACTGTTTTTT. Translating gives CASSLGTGRSNEKLFF.

CDR3 region: CASSELVGGQGGETQYF. CDR3 nucleotide sequence: TGTGCCAGCAGTGAACTAGTTGGAGGACAGGGGGGAGAGACCCAGTACTTC. This rearrangement joins TRBV25-1 to TRBJ2-5, with 10 bases that match TRBD1. The CDR3 is 17 amino acids. The junction had 10 bases not matched to a gene; V was cut back by 2 bases and J by 4 bases. Per the germline V gene, CDR1 is MGHDK and CDR2 is SYGVNS.

The chain joins TRBV4-1 to TRBJ2-7; D is unclear. Germline V CDR1 and CDR2: MGHRA, YSYEKL. With 1 base removed from V and 5 bases from J, the gap between germline ends came to 9 bases. CDR3 length: 13 amino acids. CDR3 nucleotide sequence: TGCGCCAGCAGCCAAGGCGCGTTCGACGAGCAGTACTTC. Encoded protein: CASSQGAFDEQYF.

This rearrangement joins TRBV7-6 to TRBJ1-3, with 8 bases identical to TRBD1. Germline V gene lookup returns CDR1 SGHVS and CDR2 FNYEAQ. The CDR3 totals 15 residues. Trimming cost V 6 bases and J 2 bases; bases outside gene matches: 6. The CDR3 nucleotides are TGTGCCAGCAGTCTTCAGGGGGCTACTGGAAACACCATATATTTT. Translation gives CASSLQGATGNTIYF.

The chain links TRBV30 to TRBJ2-2; D is possibly TRBD2 (5 bases). CDR1 and CDR2 (germline): GTSNPN, SVGIG (reference sequence). This CDR3 has 14 amino acids. V lost 5 bases, J lost 0 bases, and 10 bases lay in between. CDR3 sequence reads: CAWGLPPNTGELFF. CDR3 nucleotide sequence: TGTGCCTGGGGACTCCCTCCGAACACCGGGGAGCTGTTTTTT.